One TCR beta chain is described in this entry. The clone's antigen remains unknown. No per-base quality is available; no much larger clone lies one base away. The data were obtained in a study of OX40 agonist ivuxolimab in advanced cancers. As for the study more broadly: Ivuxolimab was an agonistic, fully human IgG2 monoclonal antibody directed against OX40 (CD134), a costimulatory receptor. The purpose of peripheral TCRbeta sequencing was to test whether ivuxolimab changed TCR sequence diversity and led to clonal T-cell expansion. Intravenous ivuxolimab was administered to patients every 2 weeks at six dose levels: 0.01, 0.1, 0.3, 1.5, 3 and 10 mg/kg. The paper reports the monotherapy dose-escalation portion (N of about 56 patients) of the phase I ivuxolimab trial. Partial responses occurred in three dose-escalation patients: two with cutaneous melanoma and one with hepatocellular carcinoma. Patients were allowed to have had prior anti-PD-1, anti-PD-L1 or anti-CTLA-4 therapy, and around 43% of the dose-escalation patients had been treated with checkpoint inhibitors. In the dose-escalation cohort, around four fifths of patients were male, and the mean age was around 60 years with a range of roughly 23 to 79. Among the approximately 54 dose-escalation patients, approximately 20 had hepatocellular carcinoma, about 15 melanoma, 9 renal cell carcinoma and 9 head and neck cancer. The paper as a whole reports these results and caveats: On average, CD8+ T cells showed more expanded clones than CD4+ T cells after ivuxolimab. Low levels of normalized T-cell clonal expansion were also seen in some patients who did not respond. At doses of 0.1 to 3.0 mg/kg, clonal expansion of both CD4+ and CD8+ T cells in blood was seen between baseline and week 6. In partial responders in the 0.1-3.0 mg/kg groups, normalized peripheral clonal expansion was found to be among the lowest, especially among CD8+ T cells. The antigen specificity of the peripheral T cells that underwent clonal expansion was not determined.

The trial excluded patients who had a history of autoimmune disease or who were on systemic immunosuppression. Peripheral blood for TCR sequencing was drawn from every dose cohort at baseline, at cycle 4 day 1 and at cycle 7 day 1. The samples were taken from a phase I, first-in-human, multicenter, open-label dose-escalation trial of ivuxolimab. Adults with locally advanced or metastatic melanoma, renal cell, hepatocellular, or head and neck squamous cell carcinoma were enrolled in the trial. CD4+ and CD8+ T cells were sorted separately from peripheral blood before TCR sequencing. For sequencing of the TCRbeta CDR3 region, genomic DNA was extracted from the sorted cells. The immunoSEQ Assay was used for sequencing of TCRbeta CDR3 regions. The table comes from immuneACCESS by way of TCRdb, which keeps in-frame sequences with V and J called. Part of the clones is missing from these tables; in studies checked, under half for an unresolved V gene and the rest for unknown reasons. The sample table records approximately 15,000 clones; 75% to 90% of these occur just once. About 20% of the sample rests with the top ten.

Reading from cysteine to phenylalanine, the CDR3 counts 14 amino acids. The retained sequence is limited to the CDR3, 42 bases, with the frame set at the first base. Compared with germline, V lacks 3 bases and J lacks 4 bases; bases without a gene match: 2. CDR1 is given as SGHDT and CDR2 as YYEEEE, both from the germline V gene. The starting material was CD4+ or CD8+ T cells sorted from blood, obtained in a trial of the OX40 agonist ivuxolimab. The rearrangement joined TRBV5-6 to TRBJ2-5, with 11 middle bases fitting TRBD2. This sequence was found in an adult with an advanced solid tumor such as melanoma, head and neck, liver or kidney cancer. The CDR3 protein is CASSSGLAGETQYF. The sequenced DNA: TGTGCCAGCAGCTCTGGACTAGCGGGAGAGACCCAGTACTTC.